The following is a TCR beta chain sequence with its context. The antigen remains undetermined. These data belong to a study of Ad26.COV2.S vaccination and SARS-CoV-2 variants. For the study at large: COV1001, an Ad26.COV2.S trial, supplied this vaccine-arm donor. Study observations and caveats: Placebo recipients and vaccine recipients were similar in non-spike TCR breadth.

The CDR3 runs 15 residues. After removal of 7 bases from V and 4 bases from J, the junction contained 8 bases not matched to a gene. Germline assignment: CDR1 SGHNT and CDR2 YYREEE (reference sequence). Here immunoSEQ multiplex PCR was the method, and the copy in TCRdb shows in-frame clones only, minus some. Of hundreds of thousands of clones in the sample, approximately 88% were seen once. Treatment described: roughly 19 received Ad26.COV2.S at low or high dose, single or two shots; several received placebo; per-sample allocation not given. The samples date from day 63 after the first vaccine or placebo injection.

The chain uses TRBV5-4 and TRBJ2-5, with 12 bases lining up with TRBD1. The source material was peripheral blood, sampled in a trial of Ad26.COV2.S vaccine versus placebo. The TCR was taken from a person between 18 and 65 years old who received the Ad26.COV2.S COVID-19 vaccine or a placebo. CDR3 sequence reads: CASGTGGASGETQYF. The CDR3, as DNA: TGTGCCAGCGGGACAGGGGGCGCGTCGGGAGAGACCCAGTACTTC.